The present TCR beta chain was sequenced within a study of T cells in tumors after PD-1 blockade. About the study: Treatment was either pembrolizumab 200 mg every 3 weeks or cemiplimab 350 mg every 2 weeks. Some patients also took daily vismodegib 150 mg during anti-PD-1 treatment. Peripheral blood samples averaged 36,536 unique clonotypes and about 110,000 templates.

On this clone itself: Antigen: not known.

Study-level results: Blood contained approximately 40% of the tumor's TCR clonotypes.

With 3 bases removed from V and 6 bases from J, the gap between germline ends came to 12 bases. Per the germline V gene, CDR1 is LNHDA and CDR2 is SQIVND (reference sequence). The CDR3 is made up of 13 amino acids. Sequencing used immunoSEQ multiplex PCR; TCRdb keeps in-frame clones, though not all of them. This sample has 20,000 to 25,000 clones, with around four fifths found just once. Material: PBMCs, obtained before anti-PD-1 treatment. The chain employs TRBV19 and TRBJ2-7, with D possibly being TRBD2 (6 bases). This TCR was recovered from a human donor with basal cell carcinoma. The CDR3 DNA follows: TGTGCCAGTAGTATGGCGCGGGGCGCCGAGCAGTACTTC. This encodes CASSMARGAEQYF. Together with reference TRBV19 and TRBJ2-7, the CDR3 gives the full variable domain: DGGITQSPKYLFRKEGQNVTLSCEQNLNHDAMYWYRQDPGQGLRLIYYSQIVNDFQKGDIAEGYSVSREKKESFPLTVTSAQKNPTAFYLCASSMARGAEQYFGPGTRLTVT.